This is a list of T cell receptor beta chains from one sample in a study of blood T cell repertoires in COVID-19. TCRdb's copy holds only in-frame clones and misses some; the assay was immunoSEQ multiplex PCR. Altogether over 20,000 clones are present, approximately 84% being singletons, with the ten largest covering around 3.8%. Sequencing was done on a sample of peripheral blood. The receptor source for this set is a middle-aged man with active COVID-19. Each CDR3 is given with its conserved first and last residue. Fields, in order: D gene, J gene, V gene, clone size, CDR3 protein, CDR3 DNA. The D gene is left open where the match is weak. Clone size appears in some rows only: once, few, many, or a class for an expanded clone.

. TRBJ2-1 TRBV11-3 . CASSPDKDDHNEQFF TGTGCCAGCAGCCCCGACAAGGATGACCACAATGAGCAGTTCTTC
TRBD2 TRBJ2-3 TRBV11-2 . CASSPGVAGYTDTQYF TGTGCCAGCAGCCCCGGGGTAGCGGGGTACACAGATACGCAGTATTTT
TRBD1 TRBJ1-2 TRBV7-9 . CASSPGQVLPYGYTF TGTGCCAGCAGCCCCGGACAGGTTCTACCTTATGGCTACACCTTC
TRBD2 TRBJ2-1 TRBV6-1 . CASSEGNSGGLYNEQFF TGTGCCAGCAGTGAAGGTAACAGCGGGGGGCTCTACAATGAGCAGTTCTTC
. TRBJ1-2 TRBV6-5 . CASTWGGLDGYTF TGTGCCAGCACTTGGGGGGGACTAGATGGCTACACCTTC
. TRBJ1-2 TRBV7-3 . CASGPGLDGYTF TGTGCCAGCGGCCCAGGACTTGATGGCTACACCTTC
TRBD2 TRBJ2-1 TRBV11-2 . CASSQGTSGFSNNEQFF TGTGCCAGCAGCCAGGGGACTAGCGGGTTCTCCAACAATGAGCAGTTCTTC
TRBD1 TRBJ2-3 TRBV28 . CASTPPKTGANTDTQYF TGTGCCAGCACTCCACCCAAGACAGGGGCAAACACAGATACGCAGTATTTT
. TRBJ1-6 TRBV6-5 . CASTLLGGRNSPLHF TGTGCCAGCACCCTGCTCGGGGGTCGTAATTCACCCCTCCACTTT
TRBD1 TRBJ1-2 TRBV7-9 . CASRPTGGSNYGYTF TGTGCCAGCAGACCGACAGGGGGATCTAACTATGGCTACACCTTC
. TRBJ1-4 TRBV12-2 . CATMTGRGEKLFF TGTGCAACGATGACAGGGCGTGGTGAAAAACTGTTTTTT
. TRBJ1-3 TRBV3-1/TRBV3-2 . CASSQAGLGTPHSGNTIYF TGTGCCAGCAGCCAGGCAGGCTTAGGGACACCACACTCTGGAAACACCATATATTTT
TRBD1 TRBJ1-2 TRBV4-1 . CASSWDSRLTF TGCGCCAGCAGCTGGGACAGTCGGCTCACCTTC
. TRBJ2-1 TRBV30 . CAWSVAGSYNEQFF TGTGCCTGGAGTGTAGCGGGCTCCTACAATGAGCAGTTCTTC
. TRBJ2-6 TRBV5-5 . CASSFWSSGANVLTF TGTGCCAGCAGCTTCTGGAGCTCTGGGGCCAACGTCCTGACTTTC
TRBD1 TRBJ2-7 TRBV7-8 . CASSLAHRGSYEQYF TGTGCCAGCAGCTTAGCGCACAGGGGAAGCTACGAGCAGTACTTC
. TRBJ2-7 TRBV11-2 once CASSSLKFSYEQYF TGTGCCAGCAGCTCTCTTAAATTCTCCTACGAGCAGTACTTC
. TRBJ1-1 TRBV19 . CATQGRPVTEAFF TGTGCCACTCAAGGGAGACCGGTCACTGAAGCTTTCTTT
TRBD2 TRBJ2-7 TRBV5-6 . CASSFGLARWYF TGTGCCAGCAGCTTTGGACTAGCAAGATGGTACTTC
. TRBJ1-5 TRBV18 . CASSGQYSNQPQHF TGTGCCAGCTCCGGACAGTATAGCAATCAGCCCCAGCATTTT
. TRBJ1-2 TRBV18 . CASSLTPLWGYTF TGTGCCAGCTCATTGACACCTCTCTGGGGCTACACCTTC
TRBD1 TRBJ2-5 TRBV5-1 . CASSPGTGVGGETQYF TGCGCCAGCAGCCCTGGGACAGGGGTAGGGGGTGAGACCCAGTACTTC
TRBD2 TRBJ2-5 TRBV3-1/TRBV3-2 . CASSHPGLAGETQYF TGTGCCAGCAGTCATCCGGGACTAGCGGGAGAGACCCAGTACTTC
. TRBJ2-7 TRBV6-2/TRBV6-3 . CASSYDDAGYYEQYF TGTGCCAGCAGTTACGATGACGCGGGGTACTACGAGCAGTACTTC
. TRBJ2-1 TRBV9 . CASSVDGVAYNEQFF TGTGCCAGCAGCGTAGACGGGGTTGCCTACAATGAGCAGTTCTTC
TRBD1 TRBJ1-2 TRBV5-4 few CASSLRTGPYGYTF TGTGCCAGCAGCTTGAGGACAGGGCCCTATGGCTACACCTTC
. TRBJ1-1 TRBV2 . CASSGGGPEAFF TGTGCCAGCAGTGGGGGGGGGCCTGAAGCTTTCTTT
TRBD1 TRBJ1-2 TRBV2 . CASRDRAYGYTF TGTGCCAGCAGAGACAGGGCCTATGGCTACACCTTC
. TRBJ2-2 TRBV27 . CASSPTGNTGELFF TGTGCCAGCAGTCCTACAGGGAACACCGGGGAGCTGTTTTTT
. TRBJ1-2 TRBV7-2 . CASSQGGTLGGYTF TGTGCCAGCAGCCAAGGCGGGACCCTGGGGGGCTACACCTTC
. TRBJ2-5 TRBV7-2 . CASTQNIGQKWETQYF TGTGCCAGCACCCAAAATATCGGACAGAAATGGGAGACCCAGTACTTC
TRBD1 TRBJ1-3 TRBV7-3 few CASSLTGASGNTIYF TGTGCCAGCAGCCTTACAGGGGCAAGTGGAAACACCATATATTTT
TRBD1 TRBJ2-5 TRBV11-2 . CASSFLTGGTSFRETQYF TGTGCCAGCAGCTTCCTGACAGGGGGGACTTCTTTTCGAGAGACCCAGTACTTC
TRBD2 TRBJ2-5 TRBV4-2 few CASSQEIGLAGGTQYF TGTGCCAGCAGCCAAGAGATAGGGCTAGCGGGGGGGACCCAGTACTTC